These T cell receptor beta chains were read from a single sample in a study of blood T cell repertoires in COVID-19. Clones were read by immunoSEQ multiplex PCR, and TCRdb kept only the in-frame ones, dropping some. The table includes approximately 150,000 clones, just under 85% detected once. The sequencing input was PBMCs or T cells enriched from blood (not recorded which). The source of these receptors is a middle-aged woman who had recovered from COVID-19. CDR3s include the opening cysteine and the closing phenylalanine or tryptophan. The D gene is left open where the match is weak. Size values are once, few and many counts, or a class for expanded clones, and some rows have none.

cdr3_nt,cdr3_aa,v_call,d_call,cdr3_length,j_call,clone_size
TGTGCCAGCAGCCAAGGTCGGGGAAACCAAGAGACCCAGTACTTC,CASSQGRGNQETQYF,TRBV3-1/TRBV3-2,.,15,TRBJ2-5,.
TGTGCCAGCAACCCTGACGGGGACAATAACTATGGCTACACCTTC,CASNPDGDNNYGYTF,TRBV6-2/TRBV6-3,.,15,TRBJ1-2,.
TGTGCCTGGAGCGATTCGGGGACTAGTTATTTGGAGACCCAGTACTTC,CAWSDSGTSYLETQYF,TRBV30,TRBD2,16,TRBJ2-5,.
TGTGCCAGCAGCCAAAGGACAGGTCGTCAAGAGACCCAGTACTTC,CASSQRTGRQETQYF,TRBV7-9,TRBD1,15,TRBJ2-5,.
TGTGCCAGCAGCCAAGATTCGGACAGGGGAGACTATGGCTACACCTTC,CASSQDSDRGDYGYTF,TRBV3-1/TRBV3-2,TRBD1,16,TRBJ1-2,once
TGTGCCAGCAGTGAGACTAGCGGGAGGGCCCTTCTCACAGATACGCAGTATTTT,CASSETSGRALLTDTQYF,TRBV2,TRBD2,18,TRBJ2-3,once
TGCGCCAGCAGTTTAACAGGGGGCCCTAACTATGGCTACACCTTC,CASSLTGGPNYGYTF,TRBV5-1,TRBD1,15,TRBJ1-2,.
TGTGCCAGCAGTGAATCCCCGGGACTAGGAGATTTCTTC,CASSESPGLGDFF,TRBV2,TRBD2,13,TRBJ2-1,.
TGCGCCAGCAGCTTTGGGGAGAACGAGCAGTACTTC,CASSFGENEQYF,TRBV5-1,.,12,TRBJ2-7,.
TGTGCCAGCTCACCAAACCCTGCCGGGACAGGGGGATCGGATTCACCCCTCCACTTT,CASSPNPAGTGGSDSPLHF,TRBV18,TRBD1,19,TRBJ1-6,.
TGCGCCAGCAGTATACAGGAGATTAACTATGGCTACACCTTC,CASSIQEINYGYTF,TRBV5-1,.,14,TRBJ1-2,.
TGTGCCAGCAGAGAGTTGTCTTTGACCGGGGAGCTGTTTTTT,CASRELSLTGELFF,TRBV9,.,14,TRBJ2-2,.
TGTGCCAGCGGCCGAGGGGGTTCTGGAAACACCATATATTTT,CASGRGGSGNTIYF,TRBV27,.,14,TRBJ1-3,.
TGTGCCAGCAGCTTAGTAGGCCCCGGTGGGACTACCGGGGAGCTGTTTTTT,CASSLVGPGGTTGELFF,TRBV7-8,.,17,TRBJ2-2,.
TGTGCCAGCAGCCGAGGGCTCCATCAGTTCTTC,CASSRGLHQFF,TRBV7-9,.,11,TRBJ2-1,.
TGTGCCAGCAGCTCCGCGGACAGGAGCGTCTCCTTC,CASSSADRSVSF,TRBV5-5,TRBD1,12,TRBJ1-2,.